The clone carrying this T cell receptor (beta chain) was recorded at least ten times. Its antigen is undetermined. CDR1 and CDR2 from the germline V gene are DFQATT and SNEGSKA (reference sequence). The CDR3 runs to 16 residues. The germline V and J ends were trimmed by 0 bases and 3 bases, with 14 bases remaining between them. The beta constant-region primer was an equimolar mix of two oligonucleotides covering TRBC1 and TRBC2. Nested alpha and beta constant-region primers with the SP2 primer drove four PCR rounds on ligated cDNA. TCRdb passed the UMI-ligation and nested PCR reads through MiXCR, listing each CDR3 protein once. The table includes some 83,000 distinct CDR3 sequences, around 14% detected once. This sample is drawn from a study of naive and memory T cell subsets. Overall study findings and caveats: Each distinct alpha or beta sequence counts as one clonotype. From naive to CM, EM and EMRA, diversity decreased and Gini increased.

The TCR was taken from a human donor in good health. Sequenced input: central memory CD4+ T cells from blood. The V and J genes are TRBV20-1 and TRBJ1-4, with D maybe TRBD1 (6 bases). CDR3 region: CSARDWGRMANEKLFF. The CDR3 region has the DNA TGCAGTGCTAGAGATTGGGGGCGCATGGCTAATGAAAAACTGTTTTTT.